The 28 T cell receptor beta chains below all came from one sample that was sequenced in a study of response to subunit inactivated influenza vaccine. TCRdb re-called the RT-PCR reads with MiXCR, one entry per CDR3 protein. Of about 540,000 distinct CDR3 sequences listed, under 25% are singletons. These data were likewise used in another study, on T cells expressing NK-cell markers. That work contributes: 5'RACE template switching with UMIs generated TCR beta cDNA.

The specimen comprised CD4+ T cells sorted from PBMCs, sampled less than 13 days after vaccination. The source of these receptors is a man between 45 and 60 years old who received an inactivated influenza vaccine.

The gene calls are TRBV15 and TRBJ1-1, with unresolved D. CDR1 is LNHNV and CDR2 is YYDKDF in the germline V gene (reference sequence). CDR3 length: 15 residues. V lost 1 base and J 0 bases, leaving 9 bases between the germline ends. The CDR3 region is CATSRGAMMNTEAFF. The CDR3 DNA follows: TGTGCCACCAGCAGAGGGGCAATGATGAACACTGAAGCTTTCTTT.

The J gene is TRBJ2-3, the V gene TRBV20-1; 7 nucleotides agree with TRBD1. The germline gives CDR1 DFQATT, CDR2 SNEGSKA (reference sequence). The V gene end was trimmed by 1 base and the J gene end by 6 bases; junction bases not matched to a gene: 4. The CDR3 has 13 residues. The CDR3 loop is CSARGQGDDTQYF. CDR3 in DNA: TGCAGTGCTAGAGGGCAGGGGGACGATACGCAGTATTTT.

This clonotype occurred a few times. The rearrangement uses TRBV6-5 and TRBJ2-3; D gene ambiguous. The CDR3 spans 15 residues. Germline CDR1 reads MNHEY; CDR2 reads SVGAGI. Trimming cost V 2 bases and J 2 bases, with 11 bases left between them. CDR3 sequence (DNA): TGTGCCAGCAGTTACGCCAGCTGGAACACAGATACGCAGTATTTT. It codes for CASSYASWNTDTQYF.

The chain combines TRBV27 with TRBJ1-3; no clear D gene. The CDR3 length is 13 residues. V was clipped by 8 bases and J by 3 bases, with 11 bases between them. Germline CDR1 MNHEY, CDR2 SMNVEV (reference sequence). The CDR3: CASRTGFGNTIYF. The CDR3 region has the DNA TGTGCCAGCCGAACGGGTTTTGGAAACACCATATATTTT.

This sequence joins TRBV4-3 and TRBJ2-7; weak D call: TRBD2 (6 bases). Trimming took 4 bases from V and 1 from J, leaving 14 bases between them. The CDR3 covers 15 residues. Germline V gene data show CDR1 as LGHNA and CDR2 as YSLEER. The CDR3: CASSPGTSISYEQYF. The CDR3 DNA sequence: TGCGCCAGCAGCCCAGGGACTTCCATTTCCTACGAGCAGTACTTC.

V is TRBV5-8 and J is TRBJ2-2; D is uncertain. Between the trimmed V and J ends, which lost 4 bases and 6 bases, there was a span of 10 bases. CDR3 length equals 13 residues. Germline assignment: CDR1 SGHTS and CDR2 YDEGEE. In DNA form, the CDR3 reads TGTGCCAGCAGCCACAGAGTTCCCGGGGAGCTGTTTTTT. This encodes CASSHRVPGELFF.

J is TRBJ1-2 and V is TRBV10-3; D might be TRBD1 (5 bases). Deletions cut 2 bases from V and 1 base from J, with 14 bases between. CDR1 and CDR2 from the germline V gene are ENHRY and SYGVKD. The CDR3 runs 16 residues. CDR3 nucleotides: TGTGCCATCAGTGAGGATGCAGGGACTGATAACTATGGCTACACCTTC. It yields the protein CAISEDAGTDNYGYTF.

The chain employs TRBV15 and TRBJ2-2; the D is unclear. V lost 5 bases to trimming and J lost 7 bases, with 20 bases between them. CDR3 length: 16 residues. Germline lookup yields CDR1 LNHNV and CDR2 YYDKDF (reference sequence). CDR3 bases: TGTGCCACCAGCGGCGACCCCCGGTGGGCTTACGGGGAGCTGTTTTTT. Its protein product is CATSGDPRWAYGELFF.

The chain recombines TRBV6-1 with TRBJ1-5; the match to TRBD1 covers 9 bases. The V gene end was trimmed by 5 bases and the J gene end by 4 bases; junction bases not matched to a gene: 6. CDR1 is MNHNS, CDR2 SASEGT, per germline. There are 15 residues in the CDR3. The CDR3 region is CASSTVGQGNQPQHF. CDR3 sequence (DNA): TGTGCCAGCAGTACGGTGGGACAGGGAAATCAGCCCCAGCATTTT.

The CDR3: CASSFAGFDQPQHF. The CDR3 DNA reads TGTGCCAGCAGTTTCGCGGGCTTCGATCAGCCCCAGCATTTT. The gene calls are TRBV12-3 or TRBV12-4 and TRBJ1-5; unclear D gene. The CDR3 contains 14 residues. Trimming took off 3 bases at V and 5 bases at J, with 11 bases between the two ends.

This chain joins TRBV29-1 and TRBJ2-3; the D gene is possibly TRBD2 (5 bases). Trimming took off 8 bases at V and 9 bases at J, with 15 bases between the two ends. Germline assignment: CDR1 SQVTM and CDR2 ANQGSEA. This CDR3 has 11 amino acids. The DNA for the CDR3 is TGCAGCTGCTCTGGGGAGCAGACGCAGTATTTT. Residues: CSCSGEQTQYF.

V gene TRBV5-1 combines with J gene TRBJ2-3; either TRBD1 or TRBD2 may fit D (6 bases each). Between the trimmed V and J ends, which lost 3 bases and 2 bases, there was a span of 19 bases. The CDR3 has 17 residues. Germline CDR1 is SGHRS and CDR2 is YFSETQ. The CDR3 nucleotides read TGCGCCAGCAGCTCGGGAACCGGGGGCATTCTCACAGATACGCAGTATTTT. Translating it yields CASSSGTGGILTDTQYF.

This clonotype was observed a handful of times. The chain recombines TRBV29-1 with TRBJ2-1, with TRBD2 as a possible D gene (6 bases). Trimming took off 4 bases at V and 8 bases at J, with 18 bases between the two ends. The CDR3 has 14 residues. Germline-derived CDR1 and CDR2 are SQVTM and ANQGSEA. The CDR3 DNA sequence: TGCAGCGTTGTAACGGGAGAGGGTTTCTATGAGCAGTTCTTC. Encoded protein: CSVVTGEGFYEQFF.

This clonotype occurred many times. The chain is built from TRBV4-3 and TRBJ2-1; weak D call: TRBD2 (5 bases). This CDR3 is 14 amino acids long. CDR1 and CDR2 (germline): LGHNA, YSLEER. Between the trimmed V and J ends, which lost 0 bases and 9 bases, there was a span of 12 bases. The CDR3 nucleotides are TGCGCCAGCAGCCAAGAGGCTAGCTACGGTGAGCAGTTCTTC. This sequence encodes CASSQEASYGEQFF.

The J gene is TRBJ2-1, the V gene TRBV4-1; TRBD2 matches 7 bases. CDR3 length: 16 amino acids. CDR1 is MGHRA and CDR2 is YSYEKL in the germline V gene. V shed 2 bases, J shed 9 bases, and the junction held 13 bases outside the gene matches. The CDR3: CASSQPPPRGLVEQFF. CDR3 DNA sequence: TGCGCCAGCAGCCAACCCCCTCCGCGGGGGTTAGTTGAGCAGTTCTTC.

V is TRBV20-1 and J is TRBJ2-1, with 7 bases aligning to TRBD1. The CDR3 has 15 residues. J lost 7 bases, V lost 6 bases, and 15 bases had no gene match. Germline V CDR1 and CDR2: DFQATT, SNEGSKA (reference sequence). The chain's CDR3 is CSAKQSGGRRNEQFF. CDR3 nucleotides: TGCAGTGCAAAGCAATCAGGGGGAAGGAGAAATGAGCAGTTCTTC.

This clonotype was seen a few times. The chain links TRBV7-9 to TRBJ1-1, with 8 bases identical to TRBD1. V lost 0 bases, J lost 2 bases, and 5 bases stayed unmatched. This CDR3 spans 16 amino acids. The germline gives CDR1 SEHNR, CDR2 FQNEAQ (reference sequence). Written as DNA, the CDR3 is TGTGCCAGCAGCTTAGCGTCTGGGACAGGTAACACTGAAGCTTTCTTT. Protein sequence: CASSLASGTGNTEAFF. Supplemented by reference TRBV7-9 and TRBJ1-1, the full variable domain reads DTGVSQNPRHKITKRGQNVTFRCDPISEHNRLYWYRQTLGQGPEFLTYFQNEAQLEKSRLLSDRFSAERPKGSFSTLEIQRTEQGDSAMYLCASSLASGTGNTEAFFGQGTRLTVV.

This clonotype occurred many times. This sequence joins TRBV29-1 and TRBJ2-3; no definite D call. CDR3 size: 11 residues. V dropped 4 bases and J dropped 1 base, with 3 bases sitting between them. CDR1 and CDR2 (germline): SQVTM, ANQGSEA. CDR3 region: CSVVGTDTQYF. CDR3 in DNA: TGCAGCGTTGTCGGCACAGATACGCAGTATTTT.

The chain joins TRBV6-1 to TRBJ1-6, with a weak D call TRBD1 (6 bases). Germline CDR1 reads MNHNS; CDR2 reads SASEGT. Trimming shortened V by 5 bases and J by 5 bases, and 13 bases separated the two germline ends. The CDR3 runs 15 residues. CDR3 protein: CASSQRTVNNSPLHF. The CDR3 region has the DNA TGTGCCAGCAGTCAACGGACAGTGAATAATTCACCCCTCCACTTT.

This clonotype was seen only a few times. The chain links TRBV10-3 to TRBJ1-5, with D perhaps matching TRBD1 (5 bases). Trimming took off 4 bases at V and 4 bases at J, with 11 bases between the two ends. The CDR3 length is 14 residues. The germline V gene has CDR1 ENHRY and CDR2 SYGVKD. The CDR3 spells CAISAPGLNQPQHF. CDR3 bases: TGTGCCATCAGTGCCCCAGGGCTAAATCAGCCCCAGCATTTT.

This clonotype occurred many times. This chain uses TRBV27 with TRBJ2-1; the match to TRBD2 covers 9 bases. V lost 6 bases to trimming and J lost 0 bases; unmatched junction nucleotides: 3. The CDR3 has 15 residues. Germline assignment: CDR1 MNHEY and CDR2 SMNVEV (reference sequence). The CDR3 protein is CASSSAGGSYNEQFF. CDR3 sequence (DNA): TGTGCCAGCAGCTCAGCGGGGGGCTCCTACAATGAGCAGTTCTTC.

J is TRBJ1-2 and V is TRBV6-5; perhaps TRBD1 as D (5 bases). V lost 2 bases and J 8 bases, leaving 18 bases between the germline ends. Germline assignment: CDR1 MNHEY and CDR2 SVGAGI. The CDR3 runs 15 residues. The CDR3: CASSYGRGGSWGYTF. CDR3 in DNA: TGTGCCAGCAGTTACGGCCGCGGGGGAAGTTGGGGCTACACCTTC.

DNA for the CDR3: TGCGCCAGCAGCTTGGGCAGGGTCAACTATGGCTACACCTTC. This codes for CASSLGRVNYGYTF. The rearrangement joins TRBV5-1 to TRBJ1-2; weak D call: TRBD1 (5 bases). Germline loops: CDR1 SGHRS, CDR2 YFSETQ. Trimming shortened V by 0 bases and J by 2 bases, and 8 bases separated the two germline ends. This CDR3 has 14 residues.

J is TRBJ2-5 and V is TRBV14, with 7 bases lining up with TRBD1. V shed 4 bases, J shed 5 bases, and the junction held 10 bases outside the gene matches. Germline V gives CDR1 SGHDN, CDR2 FVKESK. CDR3 length: 15 residues. CDR3 sequence reads: CASSPDRHRKETQYF. The CDR3 region has the DNA TGTGCCAGCAGCCCGGACAGGCACAGGAAGGAGACCCAGTACTTC.

The V call is TRBV7-9, the J call TRBJ2-3; 9 nucleotides align to TRBD1. This CDR3 has 17 amino acids. Germline trimming cut 5 bases from V and 0 bases from J; bases unmatched to any gene: 9. Germline CDR1 is SEHNR and CDR2 is FQNEAQ (reference sequence). This CDR3 reads CASSPWDRVGSTDTQYF. The CDR3, as DNA: TGTGCCAGCAGCCCCTGGGACAGGGTGGGGAGCACAGATACGCAGTATTTT. The full variable domain, in which reference TRBV7-9 and TRBJ2-3 provide the parts outside the CDR3, is DTGVSQNPRHKITKRGQNVTFRCDPISEHNRLYWYRQTLGQGPEFLTYFQNEAQLEKSRLLSDRFSAERPKGSFSTLEIQRTEQGDSAMYLCASSPWDRVGSTDTQYFGPGTRLTVL.

This clonotype was seen a few times. The CDR3 bases are TGCGCCAGCAGCCAAGGGAGGAGCACCGGGGAGCTGTTTTTT. Translation: CASSQGRSTGELFF. The chain uses TRBV4-3 and TRBJ2-2; a weak D match, TRBD2 (5 bases). There are 14 residues in the CDR3. CDR1 and CDR2 from the germline V gene are LGHNA and YSLEER. V gave up 1 base and J gave up 4 bases, with 7 bases separating them.

The rearrangement uses TRBV6-1 and TRBJ1-1; D gene unclear. Trimming stripped 7 bases from V and 10 bases from J, with 19 bases between. Germline CDR1 and CDR2: MNHNS and SASEGT. The CDR3 extends over 13 amino acids. CDR3 sequence reads: CASTSIYTPPAFF. DNA of the CDR3: TGTGCCAGCACCTCAATCTATACACCCCCAGCTTTCTTT.

The sample holds a few counts of this clonotype. V usage is TRBV7-9 and J usage is TRBJ2-3, with 9 bases aligning to TRBD1. V lost 5 bases to trimming and J lost 1 base; unmatched junction nucleotides: 4. CDR3 length: 15 amino acids. Germline values: CDR1 SEHNR, CDR2 FQNEAQ (reference sequence). CDR3 sequence reads: CASSRRDRGTDTQYF. DNA for the CDR3: TGTGCCAGCAGCCGCCGGGACAGGGGCACAGATACGCAGTATTTT.